This TCR beta chain was recovered during a study of CD4 and CD8 cells across lung adenocarcinoma regions listed by TCRdb under 2018. Some background on the complete study: The study compared tumor centers with tumor margins to examine intratumor heterogeneity of the T cell receptor repertoire.

To note about this clonotype: The antigen it binds to is not known. One junction end disagrees with the germline gene, perhaps due to a read error.

Donors were patients with localized lung adenocarcinoma, a subtype of non-small cell lung cancer. The centers of localized lung adenocarcinomas were where the samples came from. CD4+ T cells from tumor tissue were profiled separately from CD8+ T cells for TCR repertoire analysis. Library creation used PCR. Sequenced using a HiSeq X Ten. Using fastp at Q25 and MiXCR, TCRdb reprocessed the public reads and kept productive beta chains. Every distinct CDR3 protein forms one entry, paired with its most common genes and DNA. Counted in this sample were 4,500 to 6,500 distinct CDR3 sequences; 62% of them appeared once. In total, the top ten clones hold approximately 20% of the sample. For CDR1 and CDR2, the germline V gene lists MNHNS and SASEGT. Including cysteine and phenylalanine, the CDR3 has 16 amino acids. This entry keeps only the CDR3 DNA: 48 bases, framed from base 1.

Source material: CD4+ T cells from the center of a lung tumor. Sample cell subset or site, as interpreted from the label and publication: tumor center region. The V and J genes are TRBV6-1 and TRBJ2-2; the D segment could be TRBD2, given 7 matching bases. This receptor was taken from a female donor with lung adenocarcinoma. The CD4 and CD8 labels of this study may be unreliable. The CDR3 protein: CASSGQSGATHREQFF. The sequence in DNA is TGTGCCAGCAGCGGCCAGAGCGGGGCGACCCACAGGGAGCAGTTCTTT.